The 6 T cell receptor beta chains given below trace back to one sample, sequenced in a study of cytomegalovirus exposure and HLA in healthy donors. A multiplex PCR was run with 60 Vbeta primers and 13 Jbeta primers. TCRdb keeps only in-frame clones here, not all; method: immunoSEQ multiplex PCR. Of over 120,000 clones detected, approximately 74% appear once; the ten largest clones hold around 4%. Sequencing was performed on PBMCs. The receptors derive from a man younger than 35 in good health and CMV-seropositive.

The chain carries TRBV14 and TRBJ2-7; TRBD2 agrees at 8 bases. Trimming at V came to 5 bases and at J to 3 bases, leaving 9 bases not matched to a gene. The CDR3 length is 15 residues. The germline V gene encodes CDR1 SGHDN and CDR2 FVKESK. The DNA of the CDR3 is TGTGCCAGCAGCATCGTAGCGGGGATCTTCTACGAGCAGTACTTC. Its translation: CASSIVAGIFYEQYF.

This rearrangement joins TRBV6-1 to TRBJ2-1; weak D call: TRBD1 (6 bases). The CDR3 contains 15 residues. Trimming shortened V by 6 bases and J by 5 bases, and 17 bases separated the two germline ends. CDR1 is MNHNS, CDR2 SASEGT, per germline. CDR3 nucleotide sequence: TGTGCCAGCAGGCGGACAGTAGCCATTAACAATGAGCAGTTCTTC. Its protein is CASRRTVAINNEQFF.

This chain uses TRBV11-2 with TRBJ2-7, with TRBD1 matching over 10 bases. V was clipped by 5 bases and J by 4 bases; unmatched bases: 11. Per the germline V gene, CDR1 is SGHAT and CDR2 is FQNNGV. The CDR3 covers 16 residues. The CDR3: CASSPRRTGGRYEQYF. Written as DNA, the CDR3 is TGTGCCAGCAGCCCTAGGCGGACAGGGGGAAGGTACGAGCAGTACTTC.

In this sample, this clone turned up a few times. The chain combines TRBV7-2 with TRBJ2-4, with 13 nucleotides matching TRBD2. The CDR3 totals 16 residues. Trimming at V came to 2 bases and at J to 11 bases, leaving 9 bases not matched to a gene. Germline V CDR1 and CDR2: SGHTA, FQGNSA. In nucleotides, the CDR3 is TGTGCCAGCAGCTTACCCGAGGGACTAGCGGGAAAGGTTCAGTACTTC. Translating gives CASSLPEGLAGKVQYF.

This chain links TRBV5-1 with TRBJ2-1; 9 bases agree with TRBD1. The germline V gene encodes CDR1 SGHRS and CDR2 YFSETQ. There are 14 residues in the CDR3. The V and J ends lost 4 bases and 3 bases, in that order; junction bases with no gene match: 2. The CDR3 coding sequence is TGCGCCAGCAGCGAGGACAGGGGCTACAATGAGCAGTTCTTC. Residues: CASSEDRGYNEQFF.

The chain recombines TRBV6-6 with TRBJ2-3; D unresolved. Trimming shortened V by 8 bases and J by 1 base, and 10 bases separated the two germline ends. The CDR3 runs 13 residues. Per germline, CDR1 MNHNY and CDR2 SVGAGI (reference sequence). In nucleotides, the CDR3 is TGTGCCAGCGCGCCGCCCGGCACAGATACGCAGTATTTT. Protein product: CASAPPGTDTQYF.